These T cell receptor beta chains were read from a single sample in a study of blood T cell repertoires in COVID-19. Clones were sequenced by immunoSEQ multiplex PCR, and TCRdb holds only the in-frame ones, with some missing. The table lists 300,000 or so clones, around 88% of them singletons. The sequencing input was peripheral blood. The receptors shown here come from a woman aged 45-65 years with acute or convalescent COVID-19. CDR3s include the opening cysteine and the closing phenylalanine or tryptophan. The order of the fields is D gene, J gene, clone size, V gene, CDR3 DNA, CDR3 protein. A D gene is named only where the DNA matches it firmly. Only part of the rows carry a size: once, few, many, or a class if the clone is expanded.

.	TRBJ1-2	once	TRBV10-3	TGTGCCATCAGTGACAGGGGCGACTATGGCTACACCTTC	CAISDRGDYGYTF
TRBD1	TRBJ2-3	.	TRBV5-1	TGCGCCAGCAGCTTTCTCCGGGACAGGGTAACAGATACGCAGTATTTT	CASSFLRDRVTDTQYF
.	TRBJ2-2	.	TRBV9	TGTGCCAGCAGCGCTCCCCCGGGGTCAGCGAACACCGGGGAGCTGTTTTTT	CASSAPPGSANTGELFF
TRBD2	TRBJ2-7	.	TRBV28	TGTGCCAGCAGTACACTAGCGGGAGGTATGGCCCACGAGCAGTACTTC	CASSTLAGGMAHEQYF
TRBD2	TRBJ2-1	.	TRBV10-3	TGTGCCATCAGAGCAGGGTCGGCGGGGGATAATGAGCAGTTCTTC	CAIRAGSAGDNEQFF
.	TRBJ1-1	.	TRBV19	TGTGCCAGTAGACGCAGAAGGGAGACGGCTTTCTTT	CASRRRRETAFF
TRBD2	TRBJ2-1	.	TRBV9	TGTGCCAGCAGCGTACGACTAGCGGGCGTCAATGAGCAGTTCTTC	CASSVRLAGVNEQFF
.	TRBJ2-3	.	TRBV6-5	TGTGCCAGCAACCTCCTCGGGACAGATACGCAGTATTTT	CASNLLGTDTQYF
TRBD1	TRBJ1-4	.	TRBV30	TGTGCCTGTGACAGGGAACTAAAAACTAATGAAAAACTGTTTTTT	CACDRELKTNEKLFF
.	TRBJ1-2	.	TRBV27	TGTGCCAGCAGTTCCCCAACTAACTATGGCTACACCTTC	CASSSPTNYGYTF
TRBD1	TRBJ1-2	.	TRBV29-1	TGCAGCGGTGCGACAGGGGAAAACTATGGCTACACCTTC	CSGATGENYGYTF
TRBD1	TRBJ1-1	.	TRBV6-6	TGTGCCAGCAGCGAACGGACAGGCGGTGAAGCTTTCTTT	CASSERTGGEAFF
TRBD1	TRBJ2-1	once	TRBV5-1	TGCGCCAGCAGCCCGGACAGGGCTAAATTCTTC	CASSPDRAKFF
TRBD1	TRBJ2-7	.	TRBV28	TGTGCCAGCTTCTCAGGGACAGGGTACGAGCAGTACTTC	CASFSGTGYEQYF
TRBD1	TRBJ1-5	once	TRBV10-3	TGTGCCATCAGTGCCGGGACAGGTAGCCAGCCCCAGCATTTT	CAISAGTGSQPQHF
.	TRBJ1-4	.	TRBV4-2	TGTGCCAGCAGCCGAACAGGGTGGGAAGAAAAACTGTTTTTT	CASSRTGWEEKLFF
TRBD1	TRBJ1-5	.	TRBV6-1	TGTGCCAGCAGTGAGCAGGGGGATCAGCCCCAGCATTTT	CASSEQGDQPQHF
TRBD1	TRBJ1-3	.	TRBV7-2	TGTGCCAGCAGCCCGACAGGGAATGGAAACACCATATATTTT	CASSPTGNGNTIYF
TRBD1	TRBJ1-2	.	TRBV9	TGTGCCAGCAGCCCCCGGACAGGGCCCCACTATGGCTACACCTTC	CASSPRTGPHYGYTF
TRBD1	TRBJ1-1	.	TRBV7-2	TGTGCCAGCAGCCTCCGACAGGGGAACACTGAAGCTTTCTTT	CASSLRQGNTEAFF
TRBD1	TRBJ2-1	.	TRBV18	TGTGCCAGCTCACGCCTACAAACAGGGGTGGGGGATGAGCAGTTCTTC	CASSRLQTGVGDEQFF
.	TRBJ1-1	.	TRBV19	TGTGCCAGTAGTATACAGGGATCTGGAAGATATAACACTGAAGCTTTCTTT	CASSIQGSGRYNTEAFF
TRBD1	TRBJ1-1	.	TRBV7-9	TGTGCCAGCTGGGGACAGGCATCTGAAGCTTTCTTT	CASWGQASEAFF
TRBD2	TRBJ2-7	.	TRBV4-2	TGTGCCAGCAGCCAAGAGCTAGCGGGAGGCTACGAGCAGTACTTC	CASSQELAGGYEQYF
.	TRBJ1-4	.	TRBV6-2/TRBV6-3	TGTGCCAGCAGTCGTGGACACCCGGATAATGAAAAACTGTTTTTT	CASSRGHPDNEKLFF
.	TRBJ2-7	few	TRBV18	TGTGCCAGCTCACTTCGCAGGACTTCCTACGAGCAGTACTTC	CASSLRRTSYEQYF
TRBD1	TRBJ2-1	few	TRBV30	TGTGCCTGGAGTTTGGGACAGGATCACAATGAGCAGTTCTTC	CAWSLGQDHNEQFF
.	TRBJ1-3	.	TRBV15	TGTGCCACCAGCCCTGGACAGTGGGGAAACACCATATATTTT	CATSPGQWGNTIYF
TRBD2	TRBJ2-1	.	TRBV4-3	TGCGCCAGCAGCCACACGACTAGCGGGAGCTACAATGAGCAGTTCTTC	CASSHTTSGSYNEQFF
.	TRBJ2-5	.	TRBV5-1	TGCGCCAGCAGCCCGACAGAACTAGAGACCCAGTACTTC	CASSPTELETQYF
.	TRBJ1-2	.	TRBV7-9	TGTGCCAGCAGCTCGACGGACAGCGGCTGGTATGGCTACACCTTC	CASSSTDSGWYGYTF
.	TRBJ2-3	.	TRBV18	TGTGCCAGCTCACCCGAACTGACACGTACGCAGTATTTT	CASSPELTRTQYF
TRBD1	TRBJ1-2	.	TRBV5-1	TGCGCCAGCAGCCCCCCGACAGGGAGTTATGGCTACACCTTC	CASSPPTGSYGYTF
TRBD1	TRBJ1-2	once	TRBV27	TGTGCCATCCACAGGGGGAATAACTATGGCTACACCTTC	CAIHRGNNYGYTF
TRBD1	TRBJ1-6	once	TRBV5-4	TGTGCCAGCAGGCCGGGACAGGAGAATTCACCCCTCCACTTT	CASRPGQENSPLHF
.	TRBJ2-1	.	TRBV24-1	TGTGCCACCAGTGATTTTTCTAGCCCATACAATGAGCAGTTCTTC	CATSDFSSPYNEQFF
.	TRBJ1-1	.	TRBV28	TGTGCCAGCAGTCCGACGACAGTCATGAACACTGAAGCTTTCTTT	CASSPTTVMNTEAFF
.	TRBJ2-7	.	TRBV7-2	TGTGCCAGCAGCCTAGACTATGCCCAAGCCTACGAGCAGTACTTC	CASSLDYAQAYEQYF
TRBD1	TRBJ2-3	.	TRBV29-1	TGCAGCGTTGAAGATCCAGGGACAGCAGATACGCAGTATTTT	CSVEDPGTADTQYF
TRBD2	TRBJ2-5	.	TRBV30	TGTGCCTGGTTAGCGGGTAGGGCCCAAGAGACCCAGTACTTC	CAWLAGRAQETQYF